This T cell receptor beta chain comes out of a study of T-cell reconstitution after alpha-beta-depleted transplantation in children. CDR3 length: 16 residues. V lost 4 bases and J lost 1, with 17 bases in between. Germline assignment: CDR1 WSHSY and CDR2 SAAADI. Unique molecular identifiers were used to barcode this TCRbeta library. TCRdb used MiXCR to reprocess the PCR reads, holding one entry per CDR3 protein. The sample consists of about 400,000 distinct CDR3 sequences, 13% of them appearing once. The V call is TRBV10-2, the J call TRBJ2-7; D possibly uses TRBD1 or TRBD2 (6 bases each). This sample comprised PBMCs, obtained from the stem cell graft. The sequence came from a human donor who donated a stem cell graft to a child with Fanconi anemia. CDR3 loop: CASSVAFEGGSYEQYF. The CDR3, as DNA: TGCGCCAGCAGTGTTGCCTTCGAAGGGGGGTCCTACGAGCAGTACTTC.